This TCR beta chain was observed in a study of identical twins (dated by TCRdb to the mid-2010s). With respect to the entire study: The study deep-sequenced TCR alpha and beta repertoires from monozygotic twins, unrelated adults of various ages and cord blood to test whether fetal clonotypes persist. Replicate twin experiments were performed at different times using different library preparation protocols to rule out contamination.

Only healthy Caucasian donors were included. Receptor libraries were prepared by 5' RACE. Reads for this sample came from an Illumina HiSeq 2000. A universal primer binding site was introduced by template switching, and a unique molecular identifier was present in the final cDNA, enabling accurate counting of TCR cDNA molecules. Specific primers in the conserved constant-segment region were used to synthesize first-strand cDNA for TCR alpha and beta chains. To control for contamination, every cDNA library was double barcoded, receiving both a SMART-Mk sample barcode and Illumina barcodes. TruSeq adapter sequences and Illumina sample barcodes were added in two successive PCR steps. TCR alpha and beta cDNA libraries were sequenced on the Illumina HiSeq platform with custom primers. Regarding the original processing steps: Unique molecular identifiers were extracted from raw reads with MiGEC, and CDR3 positions were determined with MiXCR. Recombination models were inferred per individual with the repgenHMM and IGoR tools using an EM algorithm. The tcR package in R was used for shared clonotype analysis, with sharing normalized by the product of cloneset sizes. Out-of-frame nonproductive sequences were analyzed to study raw recombination free of thymic and clonal selection effects. The public sequencing data were trimmed at Q25 with fastp and processed into clonotypes with MiXCR by TCRdb, which kept only in-frame beta chains. When rows share a CDR3 protein, they turn into one entry using the most common DNA and genes. TCRdb's processing, not the authors', yielded these V and J calls. This sample is represented by 1.5 million to 2 million distinct CDR3 sequences; about 32% of them were singletons. Clones ranked in the top ten supply around 0.3% of the sample.

On this clonotype: Its antigen has not been determined. This may be a read error: a much more frequent sequence differs by one nucleotide.

The CDR3, cysteine through phenylalanine, is 16 amino acids long. Only the CDR3 part of the read is kept: 48 bases, read in frame from the first base. The germline V gene yields MNHEY for CDR1 and SVGEGT for CDR2. The investigation overall reported the following: Conclusions relied on cross-sectional statistical analysis, since the same donors could not be followed over many years. Recombination models systematically underestimated out-of-frame TCR alpha sharing in monozygotic twins but agreed with sharing between unrelated individuals. Invariant T cells such as MAIT and iNKT could partly confound zero-insertion analyses, although diverse VJ usage argued against such confounding for most clonotypes. The excess sharing between twins in beta out-of-frame sequences was weaker because fewer shared sequences reduced the signal-to-noise ratio. Compared with coincidental sharing between unrelated individuals, an excess of low generation-probability sequences was observed among out-of-frame TCR alpha sequences shared between twins. Abundant cord blood beta clonotypes carried fewer insertions; young adult naive repertoires showed a weaker similar trend, while memory repertoires showed none.

The TCR originated in a newborn girl in good health. Sequencing input: cord blood. The V and J segments used are TRBV6-2 or TRBV6-3 and TRBJ2-1; the junction holds 13 bases that match TRBD2. The DNA sequence is as follows: TGTGCCAGCAGTTACTCAGGACTAGCGGGAGTCAATGAGCGGTTCTTC. This yields the protein CASSYSGLAGVNERFF.